This entry lists 20 T cell receptor beta chains sequenced from one sample in a study of T cell changes during pregnancy in multiple sclerosis. Data came from immunoSEQ multiplex PCR; TCRdb stores just in-frame clones and leaves some out. The table shows about 36,000 clones, with approximately 92% occurring only once. Sequenced sample: PBMCs (not recorded whether the cells were cultured). The receptors shown here come from a female donor with multiple sclerosis, enrolled in a pregnancy study.

The rearrangement links TRBV6-5 to TRBJ2-5; 7 bases line up with TRBD1. From germline, CDR1 is MNHEY and CDR2 SVGAGI. This CDR3 comprises 15 residues. V lost 2 bases to trimming and J lost 2 bases; unmatched junction nucleotides: 5. CDR3 protein: CASSYDRDRQETQYF. The CDR3 DNA is TGTGCCAGCAGTTACGATCGGGACAGACAAGAGACCCAGTACTTC.

V is TRBV5-6 and J is TRBJ2-7, with D uncertain. The length of the CDR3 is 14 residues. Trimming took off 2 bases at V and 2 bases at J, with 11 bases between the two ends. Germline assignment: CDR1 SGHDT and CDR2 YYEEEE. The CDR3 reads CASSLRAATYEQYF. Written as DNA, the CDR3 is TGTGCCAGCAGCTTACGGGCCGCTACCTACGAGCAGTACTTC.

The rearrangement uses TRBV9 and TRBJ2-7, with unresolved D. The CDR3 loop spans 15 amino acids. Germline V gene lookup returns CDR1 SGDLS and CDR2 YYNGEE. Between the trimmed V and J ends, which lost 0 bases and 3 bases, there was a span of 13 bases. The CDR3 nucleotides are TGTGCCAGCAGCGTAGGGTGGCAAGGGTACTACGAGCAGTACTTC. Protein: CASSVGWQGYYEQYF.

The chain uses TRBV5-1 and TRBJ2-3; 8 positions match TRBD2. The CDR3 is made up of 15 amino acids. In germline, CDR1 is SGHRS, CDR2 YFSETQ. V dropped 3 bases and J dropped 0; count of bases not matched to a gene: 3. CDR3 in DNA: TGCGCCAGCAGCTCGGGGACTAGAAGCACAGATACGCAGTATTTT. The encoded protein is CASSSGTRSTDTQYF.

The chain recombines TRBV29-1 with TRBJ2-7; 7 positions agree with TRBD1. This CDR3 is 14 amino acids long. CDR1 is SQVTM and CDR2 is ANQGSEA in the germline V gene. V shed 1 base and J 3 bases; nucleotides not matched to a gene: 6. The CDR3 DNA follows: TGCAGCGTTGAAGTGAGAGGGGGCCTCTACGAGCAGTACTTC. Translation gives CSVEVRGGLYEQYF.

The chain combines TRBV5-1 with TRBJ2-3, with 9 bases lining up with TRBD2. J was trimmed by 0 bases and V by 4 bases; bases with no gene match: 3. The CDR3 extends over 15 amino acids. Germline V gene lookup returns CDR1 SGHRS and CDR2 YFSETQ. This CDR3 reads CASSLLAGSTDTQYF. DNA for the CDR3: TGCGCCAGCAGCCTCCTAGCGGGAAGCACAGATACGCAGTATTTT.

There are a few counts of this clone. J is TRBJ1-2 and V is TRBV2, with 9 positions matching TRBD1. Germline V gene sequence: CDR1 SNHLY, CDR2 FYNNEI. V lost 4 bases to trimming and J lost 6 bases; unmatched junction nucleotides: 6. The CDR3 totals 14 residues. This CDR3 reads CASSGNRDRDGYTF. The CDR3 DNA reads as TGTGCCAGCAGTGGAAACCGGGACAGGGATGGCTACACCTTC.

For the CDR3, the DNA is TGTGCCAGCAGGAGTTCCTACAATGAGCAGTTCTTC. Translated: CASRSSYNEQFF. V is TRBV21-1 and J is TRBJ2-1; TRBD2 was called by the table and not checked on the DNA. TRBV21-1 is designated a pseudogene. This CDR3 is 12 amino acids long.

The chain has TRBV2 and TRBJ2-7; 8 bases match TRBD1. V lost 3 bases to trimming and J lost 5 bases; unmatched junction nucleotides: 9. The CDR3 sequence is 15 residues long. The germline gives CDR1 SNHLY, CDR2 FYNNEI. CDR3 DNA sequence: TGTGCCAGCAGTGAGATGGGGCAGGGGGCAAACGAGCAGTACTTC. Translated: CASSEMGQGANEQYF.

The chain links TRBV19 to TRBJ2-7, with 7 bases fitting TRBD1. CDR3 length: 13 amino acids. With 4 bases clipped from V and 3 bases from J, the junction kept 3 bases outside the gene matches. Germline CDR1 reads LNHDA; CDR2 reads SQIVND (reference sequence). CDR3 DNA: TGTGCCAGTAGTAGGGACAGCTTCTACGAGCAGTACTTC. This translates into CASSRDSFYEQYF.

The chain employs TRBV13 and TRBJ2-1; the D call may be TRBD1 or TRBD2 (5 bases each). Trimming stripped 3 bases from V and 4 bases from J, with 16 bases between. Looked up from germline, CDR1 is PRHDT and CDR2 is FYEKMQ (reference sequence). The CDR3 loop spans 16 amino acids. In nucleotides, the CDR3 is TGTGCCAGCAGCTTGTCCCGGGACGTAGGATACAATGAGCAGTTCTTC. Encoded protein: CASSLSRDVGYNEQFF.

The chain is built from TRBV19 and TRBJ2-7, with D tentatively TRBD1 or TRBD2 (6 bases each). Germline values: CDR1 LNHDA, CDR2 SQIVND (reference sequence). CDR3 length: 16 residues. Trimming took 2 bases from V and 3 from J, leaving 17 bases between them. CDR3 sequence: CASSISDGGNFYEQYF. CDR3 in DNA: TGTGCCAGTAGTATAAGTGACGGGGGCAATTTCTACGAGCAGTACTTC. The entire variable domain, with the rest obtained from reference TRBV19 and TRBJ2-7, is as follows: DGGITQSPKYLFRKEGQNVTLSCEQNLNHDAMYWYRQDPGQGLRLIYYSQIVNDFQKGDIAEGYSVSREKKESFPLTVTSAQKNPTAFYLCASSISDGGNFYEQYFGPGTRLTVT.

This sequence joins TRBV18 and TRBJ2-5, with 7 positions matching TRBD1. The trim removed 3 bases at V and 4 bases at J, leaving 11 bases unmatched. Germline V gene data show CDR1 as KGHSH and CDR2 as LQKENI. This CDR3 has 16 amino acids. CDR3 region: CASSPLDRRYGETQYF. The CDR3 region has the DNA TGTGCCAGCTCACCCCTGGACAGGCGTTACGGAGAGACCCAGTACTTC.

The chain combines TRBV2 with TRBJ1-1, with D uncertain. Per the germline V gene, CDR1 is SNHLY and CDR2 is FYNNEI. V shed 3 bases and J shed 1 base, with 6 bases lying between them. The CDR3 sequence is 13 residues long. The CDR3 DNA reads TGTGCCAGCAGTGAGGCGGGGAACACTGAAGCTTTCTTT. This encodes CASSEAGNTEAFF.

The V call is TRBV6-5, the J call TRBJ2-3, with 13 nucleotides matching TRBD2. Germline CDR1 reads MNHEY; CDR2 reads SVGAGI. Trimming took 7 bases from V and 0 from J; bases not matched to a gene: 1. The length of the CDR3 is 15 residues. CDR3 coding DNA: TGTGCCAGCACACTAGCGGGAGGGAGCACAGATACGCAGTATTTT. The encoded protein is CASTLAGGSTDTQYF.

The V gene is TRBV7-3, the J gene TRBJ2-1; D is perhaps TRBD1 (6 bases). The V and J ends lost 3 bases and 0 bases respectively, with 9 bases between them. Per germline, CDR1 SGHTA and CDR2 FQGTGA. The CDR3 covers 15 residues. CDR3 sequence: CASSLDSRSYNEQFF. The DNA of the CDR3 is TGTGCCAGCAGCTTGGACAGCCGCTCCTACAATGAGCAGTTCTTC.

The chain combines TRBV28 with TRBJ1-2; D ambiguous. Germline assignment: CDR1 MDHEN and CDR2 SYDVKM. The CDR3 consists of 12 residues. Trimming pared 3 bases from V and 12 bases from J, leaving 14 bases between. The CDR3 spells CASSFSSASHTF. The CDR3 DNA is TGTGCCAGCAGTTTCTCGTCAGCTAGCCACACCTTC.

The chain recombines TRBV28 with TRBJ1-5; TRBD1 aligns across 10 bases. CDR1 is MDHEN, CDR2 SYDVKM, per germline. V lost 3 bases and J lost 0; bases outside the gene matches: 8. The CDR3 sequence is 18 residues long. CDR3 sequence: CASSLGTGVAFSNQPQHF. Here the CDR3 DNA reads TGTGCCAGCAGTTTGGGGACAGGGGTCGCCTTTAGCAATCAGCCCCAGCATTTT.

The rearrangement links TRBV7-7 to TRBJ2-3; D is uncertain. Per the germline V gene, CDR1 is SSHAT and CDR2 is FNYEAQ (reference sequence). The CDR3 sequence is 15 residues long. Deletions cut 2 bases from V and 0 bases from J, with 9 bases between. The CDR3, as DNA: TGTGCCAGCAGCTTAACGGCGGCTAGCACAGATACGCAGTATTTT. It codes for CASSLTAASTDTQYF.

The V and J genes are TRBV5-5 and TRBJ2-5; no clear D gene. Trimming removed 4 bases at V and 0 bases at J, with 7 bases between. In germline, CDR1 is SGHKS, CDR2 YYEKEE (reference sequence). CDR3 length: 13 residues. The CDR3 coding sequence is TGTGCCAGCAGCGAGATAAACCAAGAGACCCAGTACTTC. This encodes CASSEINQETQYF. Looking up the rest from reference TRBV5-5 and TRBJ2-5 gives the full variable domain: DAGVTQSPTHLIKTRGQQVTLRCSPISGHKSVSWYQQVLGQGPQFIFQYYEKEERGRGNFPDRFSARQFPNYSSELNVNALLLGDSALYLCASSEINQETQYFGPGTRLLVL.